The 17 T cell receptor beta chains below all came from one sample that was sequenced in a study of beta chain features in type 1 diabetes. What was sequenced were expressed TCRB transcripts, since all of the isolated RNA had been reverse transcribed. Sequenced by immunoSEQ multiplex PCR; TCRdb stores in-frame clones only, minus some. The table shows a few hundred thousand clones, with 9.6% occurring only once. Source material: naive CD4+ T cells from blood. Receptors were obtained from a woman younger than 35 in good health.

The chain is built from TRBV18 and TRBJ2-3, with D tentatively TRBD1 (5 bases). The CDR3 is made up of 13 amino acids. Trimming pared 6 bases from V and 4 bases from J, leaving 11 bases between. Germline V gene lookup returns CDR1 KGHSH and CDR2 LQKENI. CDR3 nucleotide sequence: TGTGCCAGCTCTCTCCTCAGGGCAGATACGCAGTATTTT. Its translation is CASSLLRADTQYF.

The rearrangement uses TRBV27 and TRBJ1-2, with 7 positions matching TRBD1. From germline, CDR1 is MNHEY and CDR2 SMNVEV (reference sequence). The CDR3 is 13 residues long. V lost 4 bases to trimming and J lost 8 bases; unmatched junction nucleotides: 7. The CDR3 spells CASSSWDREGYTF. Here the CDR3 DNA reads TGTGCCAGCAGTTCCTGGGACAGAGAGGGCTACACCTTC.

The V and J genes are TRBV4-1 and TRBJ2-3, with D maybe TRBD2 (5 bases). V dropped 1 base and J dropped 2 bases, with 13 bases sitting between them. CDR1 and CDR2 (germline): MGHRA, YSYEKL. This CDR3 contains 16 residues. Here the CDR3 reads CASSQGQTTFTDTQYF. The CDR3 DNA is TGCGCCAGCAGCCAAGGGCAGACTACATTCACAGATACGCAGTATTTT.

This clone was counted only a few times. This chain joins TRBV19 and TRBJ2-7; 13 nucleotides match TRBD2. Losses at the gene ends were 6 bases for V and 4 bases for J; bases not matched to a gene: 9. There are 16 residues in the CDR3. Germline-derived CDR1 and CDR2 are LNHDA and SQIVND (reference sequence). Here the CDR3 reads CASSDPGLAGMYEQYF. The CDR3 nucleotides are TGTGCCAGTAGCGACCCGGGACTAGCGGGAATGTACGAGCAGTACTTC.

Turning to this clone: Within the sample, other DNA sequences also encode this same CDR3. The gene calls are TRBV30 and TRBJ1-6; D perhaps matches TRBD1 (5 bases). CDR3 length: 17 amino acids. Germline lookup yields CDR1 GTSNPN and CDR2 SVGIG (reference sequence). V lost 2 bases to trimming and J lost 1 base, with 15 bases between them. Written as DNA, the CDR3 is TGTGCCTGGAGTTATCTGGGAAGGGGTTCCTATAATTCACCCCTCCACTTT. Translation: CAWSYLGRGSYNSPLHF.

In its sample, this clone was seen many times. The rearrangement links TRBV7-9 to TRBJ2-1, with 7 bases fitting TRBD1. The CDR3 is 15 amino acids. With 5 bases clipped from V and 5 bases from J, the junction kept 9 bases outside the gene matches. CDR1 and CDR2 from the germline V gene are SEHNR and FQNEAQ (reference sequence). The CDR3 is CASSRVRGRNNEQFF. CDR3 nucleotides: TGTGCCAGCAGCCGAGTAAGGGGGCGGAACAATGAGCAGTTCTTC.

This clone came up a few times. This sequence joins TRBV30 and TRBJ2-1, with D unclear. This CDR3 is 13 amino acids long. V lost 2 bases and J 10 bases, leaving 15 bases between the germline ends. From germline, CDR1 is GTSNPN and CDR2 SVGIG (reference sequence). DNA of the CDR3: TGTGCCTGGAGTCCGCAGGCGACCAAGGAGCAGTTCTTC. This codes for CAWSPQATKEQFF.

This clone was seen a few times. CDR3 in amino acids: CASKDTTYNEQFF. CDR3 nucleotides: TGTGCCAGCAAGGACACCACCTACAATGAGCAGTTCTTC. This chain links TRBV6-4 with TRBJ2-1, with D maybe TRBD1 (5 bases). The CDR3 has 13 amino acids. Germline V gene data show CDR1 as MRHNA and CDR2 as SNTAGT. V was trimmed by 7 bases and J by 2 bases, leaving 9 bases between them.

The V gene is TRBV2, the J gene TRBJ2-7; the match to TRBD2 covers 12 bases. V lost 6 bases to trimming and J lost 5 bases; unmatched junction nucleotides: 8. Germline CDR1 reads SNHLY; CDR2 reads FYNNEI. The CDR3 totals 15 residues. The CDR3 spells CASRLLAGGRDEQYF. CDR3 DNA: TGTGCCAGCAGGCTACTAGCGGGAGGTCGAGACGAGCAGTACTTC.

In its sample, this clone was seen a few times. The same CDR3 can be traced to other DNA sequences in this sample. This chain connects TRBV19 to TRBJ1-5; TRBD1 aligns across 7 bases. CDR1 LNHDA and CDR2 SQIVND come from the germline V gene (reference sequence). The V gene end was trimmed by 4 bases and the J gene end by 4 bases; junction bases not matched to a gene: 1. This CDR3 comprises 13 residues. CDR3: CASSNRGNQPQHF. The CDR3 DNA reads TGTGCCAGTAGTAACAGGGGTAATCAGCCCCAGCATTTT.

This clone was detected only a few times. This chain connects TRBV5-4 to TRBJ2-2; 7 bases map to TRBD1. CDR1 SGHNT and CDR2 YYREEE come from the germline V gene (reference sequence). This CDR3 spans 16 amino acids. V was pared by 1 base and J by 5 bases, with 8 bases of the junction left unmatched. CDR3: CASSLSGQKKTGELFF. In DNA form, the CDR3 reads TGTGCCAGCAGCTTGTCGGGACAGAAGAAAACCGGGGAGCTGTTTTTT. Using reference TRBV5-4 and TRBJ2-2 for the parts outside the CDR3, the full variable domain is ETGVTQSPTHLIKTRGQQVTLRCSSQSGHNTVSWYQQALGQGPQFIFQYYREEENGRGNFPPRFSGLQFPNYSSELNVNALELDDSALYLCASSLSGQKKTGELFFGEGSRLTVL.

This clone has a handful of counts. The genes are TRBV30 and TRBJ1-2; a possible D gene is TRBD1 (6 bases). Trimming stripped 0 bases from V and 8 bases from J, with 16 bases between. CDR3 length: 14 residues. Per the germline V gene, CDR1 is GTSNPN and CDR2 is SVGIG (reference sequence). The CDR3 sequence is CAWSVLQGGGGYTF. For the CDR3, the DNA is TGTGCCTGGAGTGTATTACAGGGTGGAGGAGGCTACACCTTC.

The chain recombines TRBV21-1 with TRBJ1-2; TRBD1, the table's D call, was not compared with the DNA. TRBV21-1 corresponds to a pseudogene. The CDR3 runs 15 residues. The CDR3 DNA reads TGTGCCAGCAACCGACAGGGGGCAGGAAACTATGGCTACACCTTC. Its protein is CASNRQGAGNYGYTF.

This clone was seen only a few times. This chain uses TRBV10-3 with TRBJ1-2, with 8 bases fitting TRBD1. The CDR3 has 14 amino acids. V lost 6 bases to trimming and J lost 6 bases; unmatched junction nucleotides: 9. The germline gives CDR1 ENHRY, CDR2 SYGVKD. The CDR3 here is CAIRTGQATDGYTF. In DNA form, the CDR3 reads TGTGCCATCAGGACGGGACAGGCAACGGATGGCTACACCTTC.

The genes are TRBV5-1 and TRBJ2-1; D gene uncertain. With 2 bases removed from V and 0 bases from J, the gap between germline ends came to 9 bases. CDR1 SGHRS and CDR2 YFSETQ come from the germline V gene. The CDR3 contains 15 residues. The CDR3 nucleotides are TGCGCCAGCAGCTTTTACTCGAGCTCCTACAATGAGCAGTTCTTC. Its protein product is CASSFYSSSYNEQFF.

The chain couples TRBV21-1 to TRBJ1-6; the table's D gene call, TRBD1, was not cross checked with the DNA. TRBV21-1 is a listed pseudogene. The CDR3 totals 17 residues. CDR3 nucleotides: TGTGCCACCCTTACCGGGGCGGGACAGGGCTCTAATTCACCCCTCCACTTT. It is translated as CATLTGAGQGSNSPLHF.

The V call is TRBV30, the J call TRBJ1-2; the match to TRBD1 covers 8 bases. J gave up 5 bases and V 3 bases, and 5 bases lay outside the gene matches. Germline V lookup: CDR1 GTSNPN, CDR2 SVGIG (reference sequence). The CDR3 extends over 13 amino acids. The CDR3 sequence: CAWSPDRAYGYTF. CDR3 in DNA: TGTGCCTGGAGCCCGGACAGGGCGTATGGCTACACCTTC.